The present T cell receptor (beta chain) was sequenced within a study of shared clonotypes between healthy human individuals. Across the study: Every donor yielded three CD4 naive, three CD4 memory, two CD8 naive and one CD8 memory plate.

To note about this clone: Its cognate antigen is unknown.

Overall study results and limits: Naive subsets, compared against memory subsets, generally had larger estimated richness values. The researchers took only blood, and tissue repertoires probably look different.

The CDR3 is made up of 14 amino acids. In germline, CDR1 is SNHLY, CDR2 FYNNEI. The V end lost 11 bases, the J end lost 1 base, and 17 bases lay between the germline ends. The protocol was immunoSEQ multiplex PCR, while the TCRdb copy is restricted to in-frame clones and leaves out a portion. The sample lists a few hundred thousand clones, less than 98% seen once, with 0.045% to 0.07% in the top ten. The chain is built from TRBV2 and TRBJ1-1; D unclear. The sequence came from a woman younger than 45 in good health. The sample comprised naive CD4+ T cells sorted from blood. Sample subset: CD45RA+ positively selected. In DNA, the CDR3 is TGTGCCGCGGCGGAGGAGGCCAGGAACACTGAAGCTTTCTTT. Translating it yields CAAAEEARNTEAFF.